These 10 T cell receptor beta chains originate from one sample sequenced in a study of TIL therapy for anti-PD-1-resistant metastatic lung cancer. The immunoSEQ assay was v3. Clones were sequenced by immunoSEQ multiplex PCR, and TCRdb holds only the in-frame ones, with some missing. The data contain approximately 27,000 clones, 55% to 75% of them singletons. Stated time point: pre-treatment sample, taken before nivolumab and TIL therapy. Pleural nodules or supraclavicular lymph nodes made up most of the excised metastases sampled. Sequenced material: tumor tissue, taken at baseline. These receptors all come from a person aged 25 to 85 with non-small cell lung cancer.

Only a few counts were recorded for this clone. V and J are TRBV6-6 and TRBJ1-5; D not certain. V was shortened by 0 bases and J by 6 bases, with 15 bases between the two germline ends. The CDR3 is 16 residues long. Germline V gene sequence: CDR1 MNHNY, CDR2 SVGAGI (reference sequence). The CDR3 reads CASSYSISTVGQPQHF. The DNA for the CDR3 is TGTGCCAGCAGTTACTCGATCTCCACGGTCGGTCAGCCCCAGCATTTT.

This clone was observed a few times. The CDR3 reads CASRPTENTEAFF. The DNA of the CDR3 is TGTGCCAGCAGACCTACAGAGAACACTGAAGCTTTCTTT. This chain links TRBV7-9 with TRBJ1-1; D is ambiguous. This CDR3 is built from 13 residues. The V gene's germline CDR1 is SEHNR and CDR2 FQNEAQ (reference sequence). Trimming shortened V by 6 bases and J by 1 base, and 9 bases separated the two germline ends.

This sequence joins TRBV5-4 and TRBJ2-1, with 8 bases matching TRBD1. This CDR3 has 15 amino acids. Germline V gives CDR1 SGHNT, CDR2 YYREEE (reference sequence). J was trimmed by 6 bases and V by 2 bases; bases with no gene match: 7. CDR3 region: CASSLGQGWVNEQFF. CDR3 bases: TGTGCCAGCAGCTTAGGACAGGGTTGGGTCAATGAGCAGTTCTTC.

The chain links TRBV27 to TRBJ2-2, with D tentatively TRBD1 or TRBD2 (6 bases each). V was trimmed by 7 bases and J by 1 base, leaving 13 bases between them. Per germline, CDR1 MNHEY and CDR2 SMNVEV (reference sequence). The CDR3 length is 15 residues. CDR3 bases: TGTGCCAGCATGCCCGGGGGCTTGAACACCGGGGAGCTGTTTTTT. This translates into CASMPGGLNTGELFF.

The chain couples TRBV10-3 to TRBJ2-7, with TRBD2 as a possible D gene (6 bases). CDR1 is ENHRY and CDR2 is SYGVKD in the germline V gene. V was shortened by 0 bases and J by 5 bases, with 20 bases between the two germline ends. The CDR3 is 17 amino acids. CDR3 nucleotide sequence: TGTGCCATCAGTGAGTCTGGGGCCGGGACTGCCTTCGACGAGCAGTACTTC. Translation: CAISESGAGTAFDEQYF.

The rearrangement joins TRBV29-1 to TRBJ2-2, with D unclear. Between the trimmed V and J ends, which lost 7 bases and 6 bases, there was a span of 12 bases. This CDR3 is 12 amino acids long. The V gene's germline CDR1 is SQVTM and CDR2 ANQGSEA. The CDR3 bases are TGCAGCGGGACCTCTGGGGCCGGGGAGCTGTTTTTT. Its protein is CSGTSGAGELFF.

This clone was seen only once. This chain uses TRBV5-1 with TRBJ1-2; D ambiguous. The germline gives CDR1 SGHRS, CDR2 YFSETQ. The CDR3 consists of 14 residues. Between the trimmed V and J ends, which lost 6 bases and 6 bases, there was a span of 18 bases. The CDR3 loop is CASTAESGRNGYTF. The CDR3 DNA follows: TGCGCCAGCACGGCGGAATCAGGTAGAAATGGCTACACCTTC.

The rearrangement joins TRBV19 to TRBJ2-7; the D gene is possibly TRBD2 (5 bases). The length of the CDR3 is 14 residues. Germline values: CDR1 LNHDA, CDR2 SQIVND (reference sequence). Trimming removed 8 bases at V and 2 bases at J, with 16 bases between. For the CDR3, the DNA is TGTGCCAGTTCCCCCGGACTCCCTACCTACGAGCAGTACTTC. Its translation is CASSPGLPTYEQYF.

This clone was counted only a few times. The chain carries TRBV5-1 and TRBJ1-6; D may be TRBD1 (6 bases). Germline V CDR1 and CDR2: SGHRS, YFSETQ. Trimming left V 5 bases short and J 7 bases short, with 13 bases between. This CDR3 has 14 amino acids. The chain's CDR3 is CASRQTGRNSPLHF. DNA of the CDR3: TGCGCCAGCAGGCAAACAGGGCGCAATTCACCCCTCCACTTT.

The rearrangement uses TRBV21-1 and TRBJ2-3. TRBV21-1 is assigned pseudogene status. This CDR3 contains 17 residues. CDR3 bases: TGTGCCAGCAGCAACGAGGACCGAGGTTGTCCCACAGATACGCAGTATTTT. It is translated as CASSNEDRGCPTDTQYF.